The present TCR beta chain was sequenced within a study of blood T cell repertoires in COVID-19. This CDR3 contains 14 residues. J was trimmed by 4 bases and V by 1 base; bases with no gene match: 2. CDR1 SGHNT and CDR2 YYREEE come from the germline V gene (reference sequence). Sequencing was performed with immunoSEQ multiplex PCR; in TCRdb, only in-frame clones are kept and a portion is missing. The data contain approximately 240,000 clones, around 90% of them singletons. This clone was detected only once. This TCR derives from a man younger than 45 with COVID-19, enrolled during active disease. J is TRBJ2-1 and V is TRBV5-4; 7 nucleotides line up with TRBD1. Sequenced sample: peripheral blood. CDR3 nucleotide sequence: TGTGCCAGCAGCTTGATGACAGGGTACAATGAGCAGTTCTTC. This codes for CASSLMTGYNEQFF.